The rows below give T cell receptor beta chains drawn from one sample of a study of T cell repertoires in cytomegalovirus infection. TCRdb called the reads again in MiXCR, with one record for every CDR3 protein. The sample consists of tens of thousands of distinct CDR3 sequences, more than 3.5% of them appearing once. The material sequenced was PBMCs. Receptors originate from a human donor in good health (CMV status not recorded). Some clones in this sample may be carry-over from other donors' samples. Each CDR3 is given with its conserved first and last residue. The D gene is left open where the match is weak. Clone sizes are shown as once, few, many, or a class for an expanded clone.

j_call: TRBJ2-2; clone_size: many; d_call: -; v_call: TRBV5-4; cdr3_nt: TGTGCCAGCAGCTACCCGAGAAGTAACACCGGGGAGCTGTTTTTT; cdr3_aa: CASSYPRSNTGELFF
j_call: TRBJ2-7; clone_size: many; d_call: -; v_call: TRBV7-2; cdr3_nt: TGTGCCAGCAGCCCCGACGGCTACGAGCAGTACTTC; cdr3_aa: CASSPDGYEQYF
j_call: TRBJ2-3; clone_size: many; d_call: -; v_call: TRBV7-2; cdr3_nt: TGTGCCAGCAGCTTATTCCGGGGGAGCACAGATACGCAGTATTTT; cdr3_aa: CASSLFRGSTDTQYF
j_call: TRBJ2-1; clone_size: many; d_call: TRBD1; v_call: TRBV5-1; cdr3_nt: TGCGCCAGCAGCCCGGTCCTCAGGGGGAATGAGCAGTTCTTC; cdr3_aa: CASSPVLRGNEQFF
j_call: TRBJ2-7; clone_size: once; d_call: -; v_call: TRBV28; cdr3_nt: TGTGCCAGCATAGGCGGCAGGACCGAGCAGTACTTC; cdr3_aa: CASIGGRTEQYF
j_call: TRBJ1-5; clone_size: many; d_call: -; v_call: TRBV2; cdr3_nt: TGTGCCAGCAGTGAAAAGGGTAAGGAAGGCCAGCCCCAGCATTTT; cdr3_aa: CASSEKGKEGQPQHF
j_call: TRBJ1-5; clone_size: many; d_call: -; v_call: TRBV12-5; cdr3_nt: TGTGCTAGTGGTTTGGGACAGGGCAATCAGCCCCAGCATTTT; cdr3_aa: CASGLGQGNQPQHF
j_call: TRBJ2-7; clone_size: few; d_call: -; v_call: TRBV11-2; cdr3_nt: TGTGCCAGCAGCTTAGAGGGGGGAATTGGCGAGCAGTACTTC; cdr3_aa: CASSLEGGIGEQYF
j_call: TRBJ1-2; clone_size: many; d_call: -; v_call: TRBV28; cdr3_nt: TGTGCCAGCAGTTCCGTGCTAACTTCCGGCTACACCTTC; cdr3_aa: CASSSVLTSGYTF
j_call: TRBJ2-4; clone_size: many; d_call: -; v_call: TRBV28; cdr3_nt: TGTGCCAGCAGTTTAGGGGGGTTGGCGGCCAAAAACATTCAGTACTTC; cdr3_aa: CASSLGGLAAKNIQYF
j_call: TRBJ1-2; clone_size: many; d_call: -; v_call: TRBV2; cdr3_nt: TGTGCCAGCAGTGATTATGGCTACACCTTC; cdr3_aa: CASSDYGYTF
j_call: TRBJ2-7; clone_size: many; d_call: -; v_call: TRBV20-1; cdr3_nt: TGCAGTGCGTGGACAGCCAGAGTGCAGTACTTC; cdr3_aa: CSAWTARVQYF
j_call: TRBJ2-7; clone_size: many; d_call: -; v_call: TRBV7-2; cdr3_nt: TGTGCCAGCAGCTTAGCAGCAGGGAATTCCTACGAGCAGTACTTC; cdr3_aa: CASSLAAGNSYEQYF
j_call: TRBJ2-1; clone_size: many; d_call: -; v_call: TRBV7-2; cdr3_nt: TGTGCCAGCAGCCCAGGGGGGGGCGTAGGATACAATGAGCAGTTCTTC; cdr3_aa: CASSPGGGVGYNEQFF
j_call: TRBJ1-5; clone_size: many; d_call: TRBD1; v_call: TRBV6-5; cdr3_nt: TGTGCCAGCAGTGCCTGGACAGGGGTGGGGCAGCCCCAGCATTTT; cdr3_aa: CASSAWTGVGQPQHF